This entry features one T cell receptor (beta chain) sequence. The data are from a study of Ad26.COV2.S vaccination and SARS-CoV-2 variants. V lost 3 bases and J 5 bases, leaving 11 bases between the germline ends. Germline V gives CDR1 MNHNS, CDR2 SASEGT. The CDR3 extends over 14 amino acids. The treatment was: around 19 received Ad26.COV2.S at low or high dose, single or two shots; roughly five received placebo; per-sample allocation not given. The investigators took samples on day 63 after the first vaccine or placebo injection. TCRdb's copy holds only in-frame clones and misses some; the assay was immunoSEQ multiplex PCR. There are about 680,000 clones in the sample; around 92% occur only once, and about 1.5% lies in the top ten.

The sample was peripheral blood, taken in a trial of Ad26.COV2.S vaccine versus placebo. The TCR was taken from a person between 18 and 65 years old who received the Ad26.COV2.S COVID-19 vaccine or a placebo. The chain employs TRBV6-1 and TRBJ1-5; tentative D call: TRBD1 (5 bases). DNA of the CDR3: TGTGCCAGCAGTGATACGGACATCGATCAGCCCCAGCATTTT. Its protein is CASSDTDIDQPQHF.